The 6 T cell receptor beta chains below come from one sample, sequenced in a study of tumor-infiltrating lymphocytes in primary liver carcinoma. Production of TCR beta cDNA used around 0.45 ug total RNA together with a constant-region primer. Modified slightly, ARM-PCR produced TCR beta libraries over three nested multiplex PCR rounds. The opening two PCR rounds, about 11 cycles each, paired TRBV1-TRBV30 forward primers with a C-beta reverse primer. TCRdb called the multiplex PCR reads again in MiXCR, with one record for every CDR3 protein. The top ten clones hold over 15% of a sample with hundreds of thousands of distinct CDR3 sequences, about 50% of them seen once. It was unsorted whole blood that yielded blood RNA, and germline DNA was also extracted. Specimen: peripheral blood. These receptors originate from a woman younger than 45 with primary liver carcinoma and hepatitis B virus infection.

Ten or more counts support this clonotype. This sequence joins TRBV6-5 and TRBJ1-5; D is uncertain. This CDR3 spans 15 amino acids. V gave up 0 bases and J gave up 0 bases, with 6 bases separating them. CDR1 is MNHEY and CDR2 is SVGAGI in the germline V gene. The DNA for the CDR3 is TGTGCCAGCAGTTACTCTAGGTATAGCAATCAGCCCCAGCATTTT. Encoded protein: CASSYSRYSNQPQHF.

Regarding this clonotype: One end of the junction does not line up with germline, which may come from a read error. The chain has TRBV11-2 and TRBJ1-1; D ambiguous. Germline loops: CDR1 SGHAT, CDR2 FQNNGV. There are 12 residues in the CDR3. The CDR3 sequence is CASSQRSTEVLF. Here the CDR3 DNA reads TGTGCCAGCAGCCAGCGCAGCACTGAAGTTCTCTTT.

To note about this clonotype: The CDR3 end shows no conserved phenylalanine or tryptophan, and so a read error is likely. DNA of the CDR3: TGTGCCAGTGCTAGGGGACTAGCGGAAATAACTAGCACAGATACGCAGTATTTA. This gives the protein CASARGLAEITSTDTQYL. The chain recombines TRBV11-2 with TRBJ2-3, with 11 nucleotides matching TRBD2. The CDR3 runs to 18 residues. Trimming at V came to 9 bases and at J to 0 bases, leaving 14 bases not matched to a gene. The germline V gene has CDR1 SGHAT and CDR2 FQNNGV.

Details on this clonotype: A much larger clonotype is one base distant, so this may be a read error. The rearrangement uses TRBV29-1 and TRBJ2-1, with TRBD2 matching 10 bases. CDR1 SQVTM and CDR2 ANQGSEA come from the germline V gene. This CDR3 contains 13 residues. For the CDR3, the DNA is TGCGGCGTTGTACTAGCGGGATACAATGAGCAGTTCTTC. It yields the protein CGVVLAGYNEQFF.

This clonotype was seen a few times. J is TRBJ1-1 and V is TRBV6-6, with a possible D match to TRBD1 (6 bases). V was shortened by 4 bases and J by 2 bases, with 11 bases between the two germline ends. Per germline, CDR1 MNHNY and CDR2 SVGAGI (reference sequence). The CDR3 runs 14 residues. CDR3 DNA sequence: TGTGCCAGCAGTTCGACAGGAGCCAACACTGAAGCTTTCTTT. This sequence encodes CASSSTGANTEAFF.

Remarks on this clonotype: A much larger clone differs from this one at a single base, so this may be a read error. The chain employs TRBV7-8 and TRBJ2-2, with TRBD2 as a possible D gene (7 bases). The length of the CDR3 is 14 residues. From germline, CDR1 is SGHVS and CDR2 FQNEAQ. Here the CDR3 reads CASSLGRGGGGLFF. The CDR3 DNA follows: TGTGCCAGCAGCTTAGGCAGGGGTGGCGGGGGGCTGTTTTTT.